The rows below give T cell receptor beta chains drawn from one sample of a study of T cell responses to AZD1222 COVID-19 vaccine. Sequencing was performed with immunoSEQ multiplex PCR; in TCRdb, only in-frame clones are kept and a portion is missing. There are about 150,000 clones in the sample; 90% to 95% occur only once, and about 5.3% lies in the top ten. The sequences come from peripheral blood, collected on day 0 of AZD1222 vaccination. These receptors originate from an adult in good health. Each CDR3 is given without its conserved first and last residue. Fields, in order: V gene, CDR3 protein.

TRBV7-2	ASSFGRGETQY
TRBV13	ASSSWVEMNTGELF
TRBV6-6	ASTMGLGGHEQY
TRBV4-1	ASSRDGTSGYTDTQY
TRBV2	ASSARRGPYEKLF
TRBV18	ASSPRAQETQY
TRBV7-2	ASSSQGGTGGYEQY
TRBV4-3	ASSTGTGDYEQY
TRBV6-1	ASSDAGYSLRGNTIY
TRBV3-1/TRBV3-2	ASSQLGALGGDYEQY
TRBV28	ASRGTGGSHGYT
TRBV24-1	ATSDSLAGAVQETQY